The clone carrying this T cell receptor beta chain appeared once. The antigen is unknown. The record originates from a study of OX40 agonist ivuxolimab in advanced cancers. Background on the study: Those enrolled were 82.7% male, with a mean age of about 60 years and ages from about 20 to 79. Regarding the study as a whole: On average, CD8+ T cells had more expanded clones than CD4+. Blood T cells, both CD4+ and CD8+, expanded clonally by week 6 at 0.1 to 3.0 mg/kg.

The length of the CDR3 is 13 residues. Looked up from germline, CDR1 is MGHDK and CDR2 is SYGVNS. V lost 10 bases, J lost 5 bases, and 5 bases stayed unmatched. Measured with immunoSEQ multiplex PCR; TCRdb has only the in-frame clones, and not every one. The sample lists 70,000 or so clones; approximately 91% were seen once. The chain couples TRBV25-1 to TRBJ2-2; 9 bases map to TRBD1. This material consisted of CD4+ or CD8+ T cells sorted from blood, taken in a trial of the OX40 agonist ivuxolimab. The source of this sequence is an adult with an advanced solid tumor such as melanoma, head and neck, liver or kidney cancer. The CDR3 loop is CATGTGPTGELFF. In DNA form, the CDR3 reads TGTGCCACCGGGACAGGGCCAACCGGGGAGCTGTTTTTT.